This T cell receptor (beta chain) came from a study of cytomegalovirus exposure and HLA in healthy donors (dated 2017 in TCRdb). Regarding the complete study: In an earlier analysis of 587 of the donors, less than 350 Gb of sequence data and 120 million or so unique TCR beta sequences from about 180 million T cells were reported. An early release that covered more than 550 HLA-typed donors contained approximately 300 gigabases of sequencing data and some 87 million unique TCR sequences. Among the roughly 400 genotyped donors, roughly 80% belonged to the genetic ancestry cluster associated with self-reported Caucasian donors. The study aimed to test whether cataloging public T cell receptors could reveal signatures of past pathogen exposure. Using immunosequencing, the study profiled T cell repertoires from some 670 subjects and related those repertoires to cytomegalovirus serostatus. Along with the approximately 600-subject first cohort, a separate validation cohort of over a hundred different subjects was used. To predict cytomegalovirus infection status, the study brought together high-throughput TCR immunosequencing, statistical association of individual TCRs with disease status, and machine learning. A later analysis re-analyzed previously published TCR beta repertoires from roughly 690 donors and added high-resolution HLA genotyping to study TCR occurrence patterns. Rather than using new phenotypic data, the later analysis identified candidate immune exposures from TCR beta sequences and from how often those sequences occurred across donors. To decide whether each TCR beta V gene segment behaved as functional or pseudogenic, an earlier analysis of some 600 of the donors relied on high-throughput TCR beta sequencing. Alongside the repertoire data, information on donor age, sex, ethnicity and CMV serostatus was compiled. A later genetic analysis took genome-wide SNP genotypes for about three fifths of the roughly 670 donors and used that subset as a discovery cohort. Every repertoire in the discovery cohort had been generated on one and the same sequencing platform. HLA typing included class I and class II loci at four-digit resolution. The number of typed donors differed by locus: about 629-630 for A, B, C, DRB1 and DQB1; approximately 520 for DQA1; 606 for DPA1; and about 450 for DPB1. About 5 DR-DQ haplotypes were handled as single units for association and clustering, since linkage in the cohort was strong. Among about 360 genotyped donors of the cohort, an average of approximately 230,000 unique TCR beta nucleotide sequences were sequenced per donor, roughly 20% of them non-productive.

The paper's findings and limits, for the study overall: A later analysis found that HLA-associated TCR beta chains were more clonally expanded and had lower generation probabilities than equally common non-associated chains. The sequencing pipeline was judged likely to have produced a cluster of highly shared sequence variants as a technical artifact. A few of the identified cytomegalovirus-associated TCR beta chains were confirmed in vitro to be specific for cytomegalovirus antigens. The classifier was reported to diagnose cytomegalovirus status with high specificity and sensitivity in both the original cohort and the validation cohort. Most CMV-associated TCR beta chains appeared to be HLA-restricted in a later analysis, and the HLA associations seemed to be driven largely by CMV exposure. In an earlier analysis of 587 of the donors, most TCR beta V segments appeared in productive rearrangements about 87% or about 30% of the time, broadly matching IMGT annotations. Immune exposure information for the cohort was limited to CMV serostatus. Assigning TCR associations to individual alleles was difficult when HLA alleles, especially DR and DQ, strongly co-occurred. Because the 87-base-pair reads could not distinguish some IMGT-functional V segments, including TRBV6-2 and TRBV6-3, those segments were excluded. A further reported finding was that TCR beta sequences accurately predicted the HLA-A and HLA-B alleles for most subjects in the first cohort. The presence/absence analyses assumed that sequencing depth was roughly uniform across donors, and that assumption may not be true. In the study, some 180 TCR beta chains were listed as associated with cytomegalovirus. Linkage disequilibrium might explain the correlated functional status among segregating V segments, but an unknown experimental factor could not be excluded. According to a later genetic analysis, donors in an Asian-associated ancestry cluster had fewer N-insertions in productive TCRs than the approximately 690-donor mean. It was suggested by the authors that the approach could potentially be generalized to other disease states and immunological phenotypes. While some public TCRs were present in many individuals, most TCR sequences turned up only very rarely across donors. In a later analysis, TCR association rates were found to vary across HLA loci, with the most associated TCRs seen for DRB1 alleles and the fewest for HLA-C alleles. In a later analysis, several top co-occurrence clusters were reported to appear linked to parvovirus B19, influenza, CMV and Epstein-Barr virus. Because HLA typing was unavailable for some donors at each locus, only the typed subset was used in association tests. The earlier analysis of 587 of the donors excluded approximately 17 rarely observed V segments, including chromosome 9 orphons, because counts were too low. A later genetic analysis associated a missense DCLRE1C variant with V-gene and J-gene trimming of TCR beta chains, and an independent cohort replicated the association. This cohort had only TCR beta chains sequenced, and the lack of alpha or paired-chain data limited which features could be detected. A later analysis associated 17,000 or so TCR beta sequences with specific HLA alleles at a false discovery rate of 0.05.

Comments on this clone: Its antigen is currently not known. Qualities for individual bases were not recorded, and no much larger clone is one base off.

From the cysteine up to the phenylalanine, the CDR3 has a length of 15 residues. Only the CDR3 part of the read is kept: 45 bases, read in frame from the first base. Reading the germline V gene (reference sequence) gives CDR1 LNHNV and CDR2 YYDKDF. Trimming leaves V shorter by 0 bases and J shorter by 3 bases, with the junction holding 5 bases beyond the gene matches. In total, over 600 healthy bone marrow donors made up the cohort. Cohort members were all nominally healthy when sampled, although unrecorded immune exposures were likely present. The donor tested CMV seropositive, placing the donor among the 290 or so seropositive members of the cohort. A peripheral blood sample was collected from each donor, and TCR beta sequencing was performed on peripheral blood mononuclear cells. The Qiagen DNeasy Blood Extraction Kit was used to extract genomic DNA from the blood cell samples. The library was generated by the immunoSEQ multiplex PCR assay. The multiplex PCR relied on a mix of 60 forward primers for TCR Vbeta segments and 13 reverse primers for TCR Jbeta segments. The CDR3 region of rearranged TCR beta genes was amplified from genomic DNA by a multiplex PCR assay. The Illumina HiSeq System was used to sequence the amplified TCR beta libraries as 87-base-pair reads. In the original analysis: In a later analysis, 77 million or so unique TCR beta chains were counted across the roughly 670 repertoires, and approximately 11 million of these chains were shared by at least two donors. Raw reads were error-corrected and collapsed into unique sequences by a nearest-neighbor algorithm in which closely related sequences were merged to remove PCR and sequencing errors. CDR3 sequences were aligned to IMGT reference sequences to assign V, D and J gene segments. For a sequence to be retained, a match of at least six nucleotides was required to both a V gene segment and a J gene segment. Rearrangements were classified as productive when the CDR3 lacked stop codons and remained in frame with V and J, and all other rearrangements were classified as non-productive. CDR3 was defined by IMGT convention, running from the second conserved V-encoded cysteine to the conserved J-encoded phenylalanine. The earlier analysis of 450 to 750 of the donors excluded any sequence lacking an unambiguous match to a single V gene segment. An earlier analysis of several hundred of the donors called V segments functional above 56.7% productive rearrangements and segregating when the between-donor standard deviation exceeded 5%. A statistical classification framework was built for diagnosing cytomegalovirus status from the catalog of TCR beta chain sequences. V and J gene assignment, in a later analysis, came from comparing TCR nucleotide sequences with IMGT/GENE-DB human TR gene sequences. Using the TCRdist pipeline, a later analysis assigned CDR3 sequences along with most-parsimonious VDJ recombination scenarios. A later analysis defined each TCR beta chain by its CDR3 amino acid sequence plus V-gene family, and excluded reads lacking a unique V-gene family. To address suspected cross-contamination and a sequencing artifact, a later analysis removed over 500 highly shared, low-generation-probability nucleotide sequences. In a later analysis, a clonal expansion index was calculated for each public chain from normalized within-repertoire ranks of inferred template counts. In a later analysis, generation probabilities were computed with a VDJ recombination model fitted to out-of-frame rearrangements, and the resulting probabilities were checked against IGoR. In a later analysis, hypergeometric tests were used to score TCR-TCR, TCR-HLA and TCR-CMV co-occurrence, with a repertoire-size bias correction applied to TCR pairs. A later analysis estimated false discovery rates by permuting HLA or CMV assignments 20 times. In a later analysis, co-occurring TCRs were grouped using DBSCAN, with TCRdist sequence similarity added in when clustering inside HLA-allele-positive subsets. Repertoires with fewer than 30,000 or more than 120,000 public chains, plus five repertoires with anomalous nucleotide sharing, were excluded from co-occurrence clustering. TCRdb carries this immuneACCESS record with in-frame sequences only. Its versions omit some clonotypes, under half of them owing to an unresolved V gene in the studies checked, with the rest unexplained. From that table come the V and J calls and clone size; the DNA was used to work out D and trimming. Within this sample are about 160,000 clones, with almost 80% of them counted one time only. Of the sample, about 9.1% is held by the ten largest clones.

This chain is built from TRBV15 and TRBJ2-7, with 7 bases matching TRBD2. Input material: PBMCs. The sequence derives from a man in his late teens or twenties in good health and CMV-seropositive. The bases are TGTGCCACCAGCAGAGATCAGGGAGGGCACTACGAGCAGTACTTC. Its coded protein is CATSRDQGGHYEQYF.